Listed here are 21 T cell receptor beta chains from one sample, sequenced in a study of blood T cells in healthy people across ages. The second PCR ran roughly 7 to 11 cycles with a sample-barcoded 5' primer and J-beta primers. TCRdb itself ran the 5' RACE reads through MiXCR, one entry per CDR3 protein. This sample has under 1 million distinct CDR3 sequences, with more than 40% found just once. Sequences were obtained from blood. Source of these receptors: a man aged 55 to 70 in good health.

The rearrangement links TRBV27 to TRBJ1-2; D might be TRBD1 (5 bases). The CDR3 runs to 14 residues. The germline V gene has CDR1 MNHEY and CDR2 SMNVEV (reference sequence). V lost 0 bases and J lost 3, with 8 bases in between. The CDR3 DNA is TGTGCCAGCAGTTTATCGGGGACTTACTATGGCTACACCTTC. Translated: CASSLSGTYYGYTF.

This clonotype was seen just once. J is TRBJ1-4 and V is TRBV4-3; D ambiguous. CDR3 length: 16 residues. Looked up from germline, CDR1 is LGHNA and CDR2 is YSLEER. The V end lost 0 bases, the J end lost 3 bases, and 11 bases lay between the germline ends. The DNA for the CDR3 is TGCGCCAGCAGCCAAGATTGTGGCGAAGCTAATGAAAAACTGTTTTTT. Its translation is CASSQDCGEANEKLFF.

The chain employs TRBV4-1 and TRBJ2-2; D uncertain. CDR3 length equals 14 residues. Trimming took 1 base from V and 4 from J, leaving 7 bases between them. Germline CDR1 MGHRA, CDR2 YSYEKL. CDR3 sequence reads: CASSQAASTGELFF. The CDR3 DNA sequence: TGCGCCAGCAGCCAAGCAGCGTCCACCGGGGAGCTGTTTTTT.

This clonotype has a handful of counts. The V and J genes are TRBV12-3 or TRBV12-4 and TRBJ2-7; D perhaps matches TRBD1 (6 bases). Trimming removed 5 bases from V and 5 bases from J, with 13 bases in between. This CDR3 spans 13 amino acids. The CDR3 DNA sequence: TGTGCCAGCAGTACTGGGACACCCCACGAGCAGTACTTC. Amino acid sequence: CASSTGTPHEQYF.

This chain connects TRBV28 to TRBJ2-5; TRBD1 agrees at 8 bases. The CDR3 runs to 15 residues. Germline values: CDR1 MDHEN, CDR2 SYDVKM. The V and J ends lost 7 bases and 11 bases, in that order; junction bases with no gene match: 18. This chain's CDR3 is CASKGDRYPYNEQYF. The CDR3 nucleotides are TGTGCCAGCAAGGGGGACAGGTACCCCTACAATGAGCAGTACTTC.

This chain joins TRBV5-4 and TRBJ1-6; D remains ambiguous. Between the trimmed V and J ends, which lost 0 bases and 11 bases, there was a span of 6 bases. The CDR3 runs to 12 residues. The germline gives CDR1 SGHNT, CDR2 YYREEE (reference sequence). The CDR3: CASSLGAAPLHF. The DNA of the CDR3 is TGTGCCAGCAGCTTGGGGGCGGCACCCCTCCACTTT.

This clonotype appeared many times. The rearrangement joins TRBV7-2 to TRBJ2-7; TRBD1 matches 8 bases. Trimming cost V 6 bases and J 7 bases; bases outside gene matches: 14. Germline loops: CDR1 SGHTA, CDR2 FQGNSA. The CDR3 consists of 15 residues. The CDR3 reads CASRPGTGVLGEQYF. The CDR3 DNA reads as TGTGCCAGCAGACCCGGGACAGGTGTTCTCGGTGAGCAGTACTTC.

The rearrangement uses TRBV29-1 and TRBJ2-1; TRBD2 matches 9 bases. Germline-derived CDR1 and CDR2 are SQVTM and ANQGSEA. Unmatched junction bases numbered 11, after V lost 5 bases and J lost 0 bases. The CDR3 covers 17 residues. The CDR3, as DNA: TGCAGCGTTCTTCCTAGCGGGGCCCTAAGCTCCTACAATGAGCAGTTCTTC. Translated, it gives CSVLPSGALSSYNEQFF.

This clonotype was found a few times. The chain carries TRBV20-1 and TRBJ1-6; D is unresolved. This CDR3 has 12 amino acids. V was shortened by 3 bases and J by 14 bases, with 14 bases between the two germline ends. CDR1 and CDR2 (germline): DFQATT, SNEGSKA (reference sequence). The CDR3 DNA reads as TGCAGTGCTAGCATGGGCCCTGGGGCCCTCCACTTT. Translating gives CSASMGPGALHF.

The V gene is TRBV6-6, the J gene TRBJ2-5; no clear D gene. This CDR3 comprises 13 residues. CDR1 is MNHNY and CDR2 is SVGAGI in the germline V gene (reference sequence). The V gene lost 8 bases and the J gene lost 1 base, with 11 bases spanning the gap. The CDR3 is CASRRASQETQYF. CDR3 bases: TGTGCCAGCCGACGGGCCAGCCAAGAGACCCAGTACTTC.

The chain joins TRBV9 to TRBJ2-1, with D unclear. Between the trimmed V and J ends, which lost 0 bases and 3 bases, there was a span of 10 bases. The length of the CDR3 is 15 residues. Germline CDR1 reads SGDLS; CDR2 reads YYNGEE. CDR3 region: CASSVEPDFYNEQFF. In DNA form, the CDR3 reads TGTGCCAGCAGCGTAGAGCCTGATTTCTACAATGAGCAGTTCTTC.

As to this clonotype: One end of the junction is discordant with germline, which a read error may explain. The gene calls are TRBV6-6 and TRBJ1-6; D unclear. This CDR3 spans 14 amino acids. Germline CDR1 reads MNHNY; CDR2 reads SVGAGI (reference sequence). CDR3 residues: CASSAYITDSPHHF. Written as DNA, the CDR3 is TGTGCCAGCAGTGCCTACATCACCGATTCACCCCACCACTTT.

The genes are TRBV11-2 and TRBJ2-1; D assignment may be TRBD1 or TRBD2 (5 bases each). The CDR3 has 13 amino acids. Trimming cost V 0 bases and J 8 bases, with 8 bases left between them. Germline CDR1 and CDR2: SGHAT and FQNNGV. The CDR3 reads CASSLERGHEQFF. CDR3 DNA sequence: TGTGCCAGCAGCTTAGAAAGGGGACATGAGCAGTTCTTC.

Only a few counts were recorded for this clonotype. The chain is built from TRBV20-1 and TRBJ2-3; the match to TRBD2 covers 15 bases. After removal of 3 bases from V and 3 bases from J, the junction contained 7 bases not matched to a gene. This CDR3 comprises 17 residues. The germline gives CDR1 DFQATT, CDR2 SNEGSKA (reference sequence). Here the CDR3 reads CSASGTSGGQGTDTQYF. The DNA for the CDR3 is TGCAGTGCTAGTGGGACTAGCGGGGGGCAGGGAACAGATACGCAGTATTTT.

V and J are TRBV7-2 and TRBJ2-1; no definite D call. This CDR3 is 18 amino acids long. The V end lost 4 bases, the J end lost 1 base, and 20 bases lay between the germline ends. Germline values: CDR1 SGHTA, CDR2 FQGNSA. CDR3 sequence: CASSSIQRGLWSYNEQFF. CDR3 nucleotide sequence: TGTGCCAGCAGCTCTATTCAAAGAGGCCTATGGTCCTACAATGAGCAGTTCTTC.

A few counts support this clonotype. The chain combines TRBV10-3 with TRBJ2-7; D not resolved. The DNA end is a closer match to TRBJ2-5, so the J assignment may be wrong. The CDR3 has 15 amino acids. Germline V gene sequence: CDR1 ENHRY, CDR2 SYGVKD. The CDR3 coding sequence is TGTGCCATCAGTGACGTATCGCGGTCCGGGGAGACCCAGTACTTC. Residues: CAISDVSRSGETQYF.

The V call is TRBV7-2, the J call TRBJ2-3, with 13 positions matching TRBD2. Germline V gene sequence: CDR1 SGHTA, CDR2 FQGNSA. V trimming: 7 bases; J trimming: 4 bases; junction bases outside the gene matches: 11. This CDR3 has 17 residues. The CDR3 loop is CASTHSATSGGSDTQYF. As DNA, the CDR3 is TGTGCCAGCACCCACTCCGCGACTAGCGGGGGGTCAGATACGCAGTATTTT.

The chain couples TRBV18 to TRBJ2-7; tentative D call: TRBD1 (5 bases). The CDR3 length is 16 residues. Per the germline V gene, CDR1 is KGHSH and CDR2 is LQKENI. The V and J ends lost 0 bases and 3 bases respectively, with 15 bases between them. The CDR3 DNA reads TGTGCCAGCTCACCACCGTGGGAACAGGCCAGCTACGAGCAGTACTTC. Translating gives CASSPPWEQASYEQYF.

The genes are TRBV19 and TRBJ2-3; 9 bases line up with TRBD2. Losses at the gene ends were 5 bases for V and 7 bases for J; bases not matched to a gene: 10. Per the germline V gene, CDR1 is LNHDA and CDR2 is SQIVND (reference sequence). The CDR3 totals 15 residues. In nucleotides, the CDR3 is TGTGCCAGTAGTGTCCCGAGCGGGGGGACCTATACGCAGTATTTT. This sequence encodes CASSVPSGGTYTQYF.

This chain joins TRBV6-2 or TRBV6-3 and TRBJ2-7; 11 bases match TRBD1. The CDR3 contains 15 residues. V was pared by 6 bases and J by 3 bases, with 7 bases of the junction left unmatched. Germline CDR1 reads MNHEY; CDR2 reads SVGEGT. The CDR3 loop reads CASSPTGTGGYEQYF. In DNA form, the CDR3 reads TGTGCCAGCAGCCCGACCGGGACAGGGGGCTACGAGCAGTACTTC.

Here the CDR3 reads CASMIQASYEQYF. CDR3 nucleotide sequence: TGTGCCAGCATGATACAGGCCTCCTACGAGCAGTACTTC. J is TRBJ2-7 and V is TRBV2; D possibly corresponds to TRBD1 (5 bases). V lost 7 bases and J 0 bases, leaving 10 bases between the germline ends. The CDR3 runs 13 residues. In germline, CDR1 is SNHLY, CDR2 FYNNEI.